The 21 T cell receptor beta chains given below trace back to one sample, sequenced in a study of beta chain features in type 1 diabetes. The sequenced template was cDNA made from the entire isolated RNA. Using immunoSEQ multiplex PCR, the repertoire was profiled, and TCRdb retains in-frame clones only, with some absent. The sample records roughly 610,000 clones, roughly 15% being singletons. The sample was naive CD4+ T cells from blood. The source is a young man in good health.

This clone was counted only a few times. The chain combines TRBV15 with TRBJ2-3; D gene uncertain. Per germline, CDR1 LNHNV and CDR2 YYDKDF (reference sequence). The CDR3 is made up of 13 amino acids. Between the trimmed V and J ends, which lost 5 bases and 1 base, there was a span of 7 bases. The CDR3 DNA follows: TGTGCCACCAGCTACGGCGGCACAGATACGCAGTATTTT. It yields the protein CATSYGGTDTQYF. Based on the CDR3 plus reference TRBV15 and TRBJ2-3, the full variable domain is DAMVIQNPRYQVTQFGKPVTLSCSQTLNHNVMYWYQQKSSQAPKLLFHYYDKDFNNEADTPDNFQSRRPNTSFCFLDIRSPGLGDTAMYLCATSYGGTDTQYFGPGTRLTVL.

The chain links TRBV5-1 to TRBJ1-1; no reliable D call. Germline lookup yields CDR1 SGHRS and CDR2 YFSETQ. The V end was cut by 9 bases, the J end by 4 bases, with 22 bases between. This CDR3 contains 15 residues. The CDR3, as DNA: TGCGCCACCCGCGGGGAACAGTCGGGTTCCACTGAAGCTTTCTTT. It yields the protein CATRGEQSGSTEAFF.

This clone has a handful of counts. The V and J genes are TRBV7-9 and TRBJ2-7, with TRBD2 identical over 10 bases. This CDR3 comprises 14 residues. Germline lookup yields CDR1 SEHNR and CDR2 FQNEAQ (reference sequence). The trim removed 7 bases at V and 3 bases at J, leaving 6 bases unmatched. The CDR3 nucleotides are TGTGCCAGCAACCTAGCGGGAGAGGACTACGAGCAGTACTTC. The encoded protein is CASNLAGEDYEQYF.

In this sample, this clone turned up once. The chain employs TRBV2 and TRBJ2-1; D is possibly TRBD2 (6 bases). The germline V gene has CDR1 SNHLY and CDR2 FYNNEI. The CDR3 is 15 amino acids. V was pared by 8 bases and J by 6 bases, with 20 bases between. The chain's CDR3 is CASATAPGSGNEQFF. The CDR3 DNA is TGTGCCAGCGCTACCGCTCCCGGGAGCGGCAATGAGCAGTTCTTC.

Here the CDR3 DNA reads TGTGCCAGCAAGAGGGACAGGGTGAAGAATCAGCCCCAGCATTTT. Residues: CASKRDRVKNQPQHF. The chain combines TRBV2 with TRBJ1-5; TRBD1 aligns across 9 bases. This CDR3 is 15 amino acids long. With 7 bases clipped from V and 4 bases from J, the junction kept 8 bases outside the gene matches. Germline V gene data show CDR1 as SNHLY and CDR2 as FYNNEI.

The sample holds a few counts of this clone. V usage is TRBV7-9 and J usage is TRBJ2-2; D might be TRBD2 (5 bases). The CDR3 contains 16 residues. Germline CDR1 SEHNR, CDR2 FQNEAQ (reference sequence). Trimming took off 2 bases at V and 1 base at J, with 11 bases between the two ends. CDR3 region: CASSLTGGKNTGELFF. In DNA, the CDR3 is TGTGCCAGCAGCTTAACCGGAGGAAAGAACACCGGGGAGCTGTTTTTT.

CDR3 loop: CASSLRFTGQGLNEQFF. The DNA of the CDR3 is TGCGCCAGCAGCTTGAGGTTTACAGGACAGGGATTGAATGAGCAGTTCTTC. This rearrangement joins TRBV5-1 to TRBJ2-1; 8 positions match TRBD1. Germline V gene sequence: CDR1 SGHRS, CDR2 YFSETQ. V was pared by 1 base and J by 7 bases, with 13 bases of the junction left unmatched. The CDR3 is 17 residues long. Supplemented by reference TRBV5-1 and TRBJ2-1, the full variable domain reads KAGVTQTPRYLIKTRGQQVTLSCSPISGHRSVSWYQQTPGQGLQFLFEYFSETQRNKGNFPGRFSGRQFSNSRSEMNVSTLELGDSALYLCASSLRFTGQGLNEQFFGPGTRLTVL.

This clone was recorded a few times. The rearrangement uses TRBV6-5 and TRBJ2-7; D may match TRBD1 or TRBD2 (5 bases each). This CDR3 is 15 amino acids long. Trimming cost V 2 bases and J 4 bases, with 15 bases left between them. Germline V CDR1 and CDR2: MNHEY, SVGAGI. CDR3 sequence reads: CASSYARRGGYEQYF. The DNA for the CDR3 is TGTGCCAGCAGTTACGCTAGACGGGGCGGGTACGAGCAGTACTTC.

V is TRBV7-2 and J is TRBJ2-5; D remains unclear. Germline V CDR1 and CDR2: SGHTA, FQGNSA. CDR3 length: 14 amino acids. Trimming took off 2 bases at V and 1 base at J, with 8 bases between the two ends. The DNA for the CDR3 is TGTGCCAGCAGCTTAAGCCGGGCCCAAGAGACCCAGTACTTC. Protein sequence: CASSLSRAQETQYF. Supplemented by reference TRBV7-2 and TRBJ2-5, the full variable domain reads GAGVSQSPSNKVTEKGKDVELRCDPISGHTALYWYRQSLGQGLEFLIYFQGNSAPDKSGLPSDRFSAERTGGSVSTLTIQRTQQEDSAVYLCASSLSRAQETQYFGPGTRLLVL.

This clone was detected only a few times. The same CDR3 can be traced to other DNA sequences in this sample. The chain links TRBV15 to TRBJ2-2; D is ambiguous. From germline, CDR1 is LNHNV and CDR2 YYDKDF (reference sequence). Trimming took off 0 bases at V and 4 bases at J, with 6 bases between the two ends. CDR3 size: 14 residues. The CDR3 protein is CATSRDLGTGELFF. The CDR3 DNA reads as TGTGCCACCAGCAGAGATCTGGGCACCGGGGAGCTGTTTTTT.

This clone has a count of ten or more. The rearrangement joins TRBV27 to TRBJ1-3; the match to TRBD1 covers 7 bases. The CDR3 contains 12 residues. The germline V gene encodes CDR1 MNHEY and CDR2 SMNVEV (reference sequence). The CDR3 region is CVNRGVGNTIYF. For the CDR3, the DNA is TGTGTTAACAGGGGAGTTGGAAACACCATATATTTT.

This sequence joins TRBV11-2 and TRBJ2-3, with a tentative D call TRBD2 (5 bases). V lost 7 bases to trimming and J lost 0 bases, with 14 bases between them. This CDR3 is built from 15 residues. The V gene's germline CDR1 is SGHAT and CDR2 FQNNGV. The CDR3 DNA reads TGTGCCAGCACCAGGTTGGGCGGGAGCACAGATACGCAGTATTTT. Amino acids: CASTRLGGSTDTQYF.

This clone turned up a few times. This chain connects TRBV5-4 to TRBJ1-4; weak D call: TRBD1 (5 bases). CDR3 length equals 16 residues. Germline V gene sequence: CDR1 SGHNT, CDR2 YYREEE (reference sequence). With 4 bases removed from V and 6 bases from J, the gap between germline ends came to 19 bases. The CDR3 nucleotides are TGTGCCAGCAGCGTAGTCCAGAGGACGGGGGATGAAAAACTGTTTTTT. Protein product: CASSVVQRTGDEKLFF.

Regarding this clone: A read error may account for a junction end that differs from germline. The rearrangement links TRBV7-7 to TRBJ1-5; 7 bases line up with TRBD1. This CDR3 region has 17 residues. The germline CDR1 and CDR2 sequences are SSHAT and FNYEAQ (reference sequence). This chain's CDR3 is CASSRTQGRNGNQPQHF. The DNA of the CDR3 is TGTGCTAGCAGCCGTACACAGGGGCGAAATGGCAATCAGCCCCAGCATTTT.

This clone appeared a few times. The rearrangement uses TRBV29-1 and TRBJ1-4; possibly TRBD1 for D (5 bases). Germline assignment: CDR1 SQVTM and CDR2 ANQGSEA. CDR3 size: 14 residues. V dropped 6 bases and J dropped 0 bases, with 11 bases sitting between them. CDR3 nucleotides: TGCAGCGTCGCAAGACAGTCAACTAATGAAAAACTGTTTTTT. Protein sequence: CSVARQSTNEKLFF.

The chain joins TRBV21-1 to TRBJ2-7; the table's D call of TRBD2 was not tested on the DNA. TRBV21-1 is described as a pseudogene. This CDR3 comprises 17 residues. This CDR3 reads CASSKKCRLEGVYEQYF. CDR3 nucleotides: TGTGCCAGCAGCAAAAAATGTCGTCTAGAGGGAGTGTACGAGCAGTACTTC.

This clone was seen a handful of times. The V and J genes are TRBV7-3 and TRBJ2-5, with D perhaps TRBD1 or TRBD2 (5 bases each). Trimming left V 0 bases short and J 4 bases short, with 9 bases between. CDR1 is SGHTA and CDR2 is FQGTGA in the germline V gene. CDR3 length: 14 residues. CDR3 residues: CASSLTRDGETQYF. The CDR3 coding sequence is TGTGCCAGCAGCTTAACAAGGGACGGAGAGACCCAGTACTTC. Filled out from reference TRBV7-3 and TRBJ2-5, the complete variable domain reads GAGVSQTPSNKVTEKGKYVELRCDPISGHTALYWYRQSLGQGPEFLIYFQGTGAADDSGLPNDRFFAVRPEGSVSTLKIQRTERGDSAVYLCASSLTRDGETQYFGPGTRLLVL.

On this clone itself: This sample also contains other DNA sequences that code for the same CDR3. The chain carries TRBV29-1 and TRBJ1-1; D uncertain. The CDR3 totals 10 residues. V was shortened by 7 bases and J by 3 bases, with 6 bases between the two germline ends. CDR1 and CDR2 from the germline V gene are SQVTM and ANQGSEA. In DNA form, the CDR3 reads TGCAGCGCCCGGGACACTGAAGCTTTCTTT. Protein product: CSARDTEAFF.

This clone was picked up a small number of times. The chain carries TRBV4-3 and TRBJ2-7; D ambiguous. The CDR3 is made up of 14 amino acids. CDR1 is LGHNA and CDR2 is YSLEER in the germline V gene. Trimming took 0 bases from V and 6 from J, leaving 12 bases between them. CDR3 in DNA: TGCGCCAGCAGCCAAGACGCTATGGCAGCCGAGCAGTACTTC. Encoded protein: CASSQDAMAAEQYF.

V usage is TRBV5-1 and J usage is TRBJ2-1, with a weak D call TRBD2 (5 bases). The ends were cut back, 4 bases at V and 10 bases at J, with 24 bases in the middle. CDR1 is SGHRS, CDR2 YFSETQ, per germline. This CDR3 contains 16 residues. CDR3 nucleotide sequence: TGCGCCAGCAGCATCCCTCCCTGGCAGGTCGAGGGAGAGCAGTTCTTC. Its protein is CASSIPPWQVEGEQFF.

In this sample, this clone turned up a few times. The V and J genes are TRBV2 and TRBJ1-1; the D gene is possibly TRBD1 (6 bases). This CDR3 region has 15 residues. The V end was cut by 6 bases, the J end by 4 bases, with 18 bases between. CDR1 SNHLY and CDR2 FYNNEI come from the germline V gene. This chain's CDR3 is CASRDMGGPVTEAFF. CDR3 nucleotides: TGTGCCAGCAGAGATATGGGGGGCCCGGTCACTGAAGCTTTCTTT.